These T cell receptor beta chains were read from a single sample in a study of siplizumab effects on memory and regulatory T cells. TCRdb keeps only in-frame clones here, not all; method: immunoSEQ multiplex PCR. Altogether 55,000 to 65,000 clones are present, about 98% being singletons, with the ten largest covering about 1%. The specimen sequenced was naive CD8+ T cells sorted from blood. The receptors shown here come from a human donor in good health. CDR3s leave out the opening cysteine and the closing phenylalanine or tryptophan.

TRBV7-6	ASSLASGPTYEQY
TRBV18	ASSPSVRGANVLT
TRBV30	AWAWGPGELF
TRBV27	ASSTTWSTGELF
TRBV12-5	ASGLTRTGNEQF
TRBV11-2	ASSWNGGGTETQY
TRBV11-1	ASSLVGEDYEQY
TRBV9	ASSVDSLNTEAF
TRBV6-6	ASRIGQHTEAF
TRBV6-5	ASSYSGGGPTDTQY
TRBV28	ASSLWQGSETQY
TRBV5-4	ASSTYSGYGYT
TRBV5-1	ASSTPGGRAADTQY
TRBV7-3	ASSIGLATDTQY
TRBV4-1	ASSPRSLAGAYEQY
TRBV6-5	ASSYSFGQGHEQY
TRBV15	ATSRDRGASGELF
TRBV5-1	ASSEKWGELF
TRBV19	ASSMGRDRGREQY
TRBV7-9	ASSSSSGGGYT
TRBV15	ATSSPEVGASQETQY
TRBV5-8	ASSLDWSMNEQY
TRBV10-3	AISTSGRPYEQY
TRBV19	ASRDREWNQPQH
TRBV29-1	SVLLAGGSYEQY